The next 12 T cell receptor beta chains were all read from a single sample in a study of blood T cell repertoires in COVID-19. Assay used: immunoSEQ multiplex PCR; TCRdb lists only in-frame clones, some missing. Among around 250,000 clones listed, roughly 85% were seen once. Sequencing input: peripheral blood. All receptors come from a man in his sixties who had recovered from COVID-19.

This clone came up many times. This sequence joins TRBV23-1 and TRBJ2-7, with TRBD1 identical over 7 bases. TRBV23-1 is filed as an ORF, its function uncertain. The CDR3 has 12 amino acids. V trimming: 11 bases; J trimming: 6 bases; junction bases outside the gene matches: 10. As DNA, the CDR3 is TGCGCCCGCCGGGGACAGTTGGGCGAGCAGTACTTC. It translates to CARRGQLGEQYF.

The J gene is TRBJ2-3, the V gene TRBV7-9, with TRBD2 identical over 15 bases. Germline V gives CDR1 SEHNR, CDR2 FQNEAQ (reference sequence). The CDR3 has 17 amino acids. After removal of 6 bases from V and 4 bases from J, the junction contained 8 bases not matched to a gene. CDR3 DNA sequence: TGTGCCAGCAGTTCACCGGGACTAGCGGGAGGCGCAGATACGCAGTATTTT. Residues: CASSSPGLAGGADTQYF.

The V call is TRBV3-1 (or the pseudogene TRBV3-2), the J call TRBJ1-3, with D perhaps TRBD1 (5 bases). Per the germline V gene, CDR1 is LGHDT and CDR2 is YNNKEL (reference sequence). The CDR3 contains 17 residues. Trimming removed 0 bases at V and 1 base at J, with 13 bases between. The CDR3 sequence is CASSQEPPGLSGNTIYF. CDR3 in DNA: TGTGCCAGCAGCCAAGAACCCCCAGGGCTGTCTGGAAACACCATATATTTT.

The chain joins TRBV11-2 to TRBJ2-1; 9 nucleotides align to TRBD2. The CDR3 length is 15 residues. Germline CDR1 SGHAT, CDR2 FQNNGV. V lost 2 bases, J lost 6 bases, and 5 bases stayed unmatched. The CDR3 loop is CASSLLRGGANEQFF. CDR3 DNA: TGTGCCAGCAGCTTACTTCGCGGGGGGGCCAATGAGCAGTTCTTC. Based on the CDR3 plus reference TRBV11-2 and TRBJ2-1, the full variable domain is EAGVAQSPRYKIIEKRQSVAFWCNPISGHATLYWYQQILGQGPKLLIQFQNNGVVDDSQLPKDRFSAERLKGVDSTLKIQPAKLEDSAVYLCASSLLRGGANEQFFGPGTRLTVL.

The rearrangement uses TRBV18 and TRBJ1-1; no clear D gene. Trimming shortened V by 5 bases and J by 2 bases, and 12 bases separated the two germline ends. The CDR3 length is 14 residues. Germline CDR1 and CDR2: KGHSH and LQKENI. The DNA for the CDR3 is TGTGCCAGCTCAAAAACGCTAGGTAACACTGAAGCTTTCTTT. Its translation is CASSKTLGNTEAFF.

The chain employs TRBV7-2 and TRBJ2-2; D might be TRBD2 (5 bases). Germline-derived CDR1 and CDR2 are SGHTA and FQGNSA. The CDR3 spans 12 residues. V lost 2 bases and J 15 bases, leaving 13 bases between the germline ends. CDR3 sequence reads: CASSLYSARVFF. CDR3 in DNA: TGTGCCAGCAGCTTATATTCTGCGAGGGTGTTTTTT.

The rearrangement joins TRBV7-8 to TRBJ2-7; 7 positions match TRBD2. J lost 2 bases, V lost 7 bases, and 8 bases had no gene match. This CDR3 region has 14 residues. Germline V gene data show CDR1 as SGHVS and CDR2 as FQNEAQ. This CDR3 reads CASTMGGTTYEQYF. DNA of the CDR3: TGTGCCAGCACCATGGGCGGGACTACCTACGAGCAGTACTTC. The whole variable domain, remainder taken from reference TRBV7-8 and TRBJ2-7, is GAGVSQSPRYKVAKRGQDVALRCDPISGHVSLFWYQQALGQGPEFLTYFQNEAQLDKSGLPSDRFFAERPEGSVSTLKIQRTQQEDSAVYLCASTMGGTTYEQYFGPGTRLTVT.

V and J are TRBV7-8 and TRBJ1-1; a possible D gene is TRBD1 (6 bases). Trimming stripped 6 bases from V and 1 base from J, with 12 bases between. The CDR3 length is 14 residues. CDR1 and CDR2 (germline): SGHVS, FQNEAQ. The CDR3 region is CASRRGQTNTEAFF. In DNA, the CDR3 is TGTGCCAGCAGGAGAGGACAGACGAACACTGAAGCTTTCTTT.

J is TRBJ2-1 and V is TRBV2; 10 positions agree with TRBD1. This CDR3 comprises 16 residues. Germline V gives CDR1 SNHLY, CDR2 FYNNEI. After removal of 6 bases from V and 4 bases from J, the junction contained 9 bases not matched to a gene. CDR3 in amino acids: CASREPRGQGYNEQFF. CDR3 coding DNA: TGTGCCAGCAGGGAACCCCGGGGACAGGGGTACAATGAGCAGTTCTTC.

This rearrangement joins TRBV10-1 to TRBJ2-3; 7 nucleotides agree with TRBD2. Looked up from germline, CDR1 is WNHNN and CDR2 is SYGVQD (reference sequence). The CDR3 has 14 residues. With V trimmed by 5 bases and J by 4 bases, 6 bases remained unmatched. The CDR3 region has the DNA TGCGCCAGCAGTTACGGCGGGAGCGCAGATACGCAGTATTTT. Its translation: CASSYGGSADTQYF.

In this sample, this clone turned up once. Within the sample, other DNA sequences also encode this same CDR3. The V and J genes are TRBV19 and TRBJ2-3; the D is unclear. V gave up 3 bases and J gave up 4 bases, with 8 bases separating them. In germline, CDR1 is LNHDA, CDR2 SQIVND (reference sequence). The CDR3 consists of 13 residues. The DNA of the CDR3 is TGTGCCAGTAGTATTCCACGGGCAGATACGCAGTATTTT. Translating it yields CASSIPRADTQYF.

The gene calls are TRBV5-1 and TRBJ2-5; TRBD1 matches at 8 bases. Germline CDR1 reads SGHRS; CDR2 reads YFSETQ. V lost 3 bases and J lost 5; bases outside the gene matches: 9. This CDR3 contains 15 residues. CDR3 nucleotide sequence: TGCGCCAGCAGCTATTCGACAGGGGTTGGGGAGACCCAGTACTTC. It yields the protein CASSYSTGVGETQYF. Together with reference TRBV5-1 and TRBJ2-5, the CDR3 gives the full variable domain: KAGVTQTPRYLIKTRGQQVTLSCSPISGHRSVSWYQQTPGQGLQFLFEYFSETQRNKGNFPGRFSGRQFSNSRSEMNVSTLELGDSALYLCASSYSTGVGETQYFGPGTRLLVL.